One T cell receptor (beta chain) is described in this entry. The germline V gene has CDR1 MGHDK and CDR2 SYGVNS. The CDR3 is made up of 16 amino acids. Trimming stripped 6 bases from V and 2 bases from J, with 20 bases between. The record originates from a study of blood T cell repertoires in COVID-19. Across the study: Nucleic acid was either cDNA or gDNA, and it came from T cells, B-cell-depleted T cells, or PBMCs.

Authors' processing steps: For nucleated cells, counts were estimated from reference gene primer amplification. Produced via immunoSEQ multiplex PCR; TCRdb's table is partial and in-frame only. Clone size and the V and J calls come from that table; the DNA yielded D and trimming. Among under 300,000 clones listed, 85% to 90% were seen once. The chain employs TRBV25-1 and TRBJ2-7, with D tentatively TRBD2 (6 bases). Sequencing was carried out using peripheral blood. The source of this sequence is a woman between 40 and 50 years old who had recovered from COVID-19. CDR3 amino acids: CASSPAWVGLTYEQYF. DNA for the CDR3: TGTGCCAGCAGCCCCGCCTGGGTGGGACTCACCTACGAGCAGTACTTC.